A selection of T cell receptor beta chains follows, all from one sample in a study of T cells in localized non-small cell lung cancer. Some clones are missing from TCRdb's copy, which holds only in-frame ones; the method was immunoSEQ multiplex PCR. The sample comprises about 10,000 clones, around 90% of which are singletons, and about a sixth rests with the top ten. The material sequenced was peripheral blood, taken before any cancer treatment. These receptors were taken from a male donor aged 60 or older with stage III squamous cell lung carcinoma. Each CDR3 is given with its conserved first and last residue. D genes are given only for firm matches. Size is stated for part of the rows, as once, few or many counts, or as a class when the clone is expanded.

TGTGCCAGCAGCTCGGGAGGGCAGTCAGGCTACACCTTC CASSSGGQSGYTF TRBJ1-2 TRBV5-5 - -
TGTGCCAGCACCTCCCCGCCGGGAGGTGACACAGATACGCAGTATTTT CASTSPPGGDTDTQYF TRBJ2-3 TRBV28 - TRBD2
TGCGCCAGCAGCCTTGGGACAGCGCTGAACACTGAAGCTTTCTTT CASSLGTALNTEAFF TRBJ1-1 TRBV5-1 - TRBD1
TGCGCCAGCAGCTTCGAGCAGGGCCCTGGAGACGAGCAGTACTTC CASSFEQGPGDEQYF TRBJ2-7 TRBV5-1 once -
TGTGCCAGCAGCGTAGATCCCTCGGGACAGGGGGCGCGGGAGACCCAGTACTTC CASSVDPSGQGARETQYF TRBJ2-5 TRBV9 - TRBD1
TGTGCCATCAGTGACAGAGACAGGATGAACACCGGGGAGCTGTTTTTT CAISDRDRMNTGELFF TRBJ2-2 TRBV10-3 - -
TGTGCCAGCAGCTTAGCTGGGGCGGTGAACACTGAAGCTTTCTTT CASSLAGAVNTEAFF TRBJ1-1 TRBV7-3 - -
TGTGCCAGCAGTTACTCGGGGGGCGGGAAACTGTTTTTT CASSYSGGGKLFF TRBJ1-4 TRBV6-5 - -
TGTGCCAGCAGCCCACCCCTCCACTTT CASSPPLHF TRBJ1-6 TRBV2 - -
TGTGCCAGCAGCTTTGGACAGGGGGGTGAAAAACTGTTTTTT CASSFGQGGEKLFF TRBJ1-4 TRBV7-2 - TRBD1
TGTGCCTGGAGTAATGGCGGAGGCAGGAGCTATGGCTACACCTTC CAWSNGGGRSYGYTF TRBJ1-2 TRBV30 few -
TGTGCCAGCAGCTCCGGTGGGAGGTCGGGTGAAAAACTGTTTTTT CASSSGGRSGEKLFF TRBJ1-4 TRBV5-4 - -
TGTGCCAGCAGCTTAGGGGGACAGGGTTCTTCACCCCTCCACTTT CASSLGGQGSSPLHF TRBJ1-6 TRBV7-9 - TRBD1
TGTGCCAGCAGCTTAGCGGGGGGAGTGGGCACTGAAGCTTTCTTT CASSLAGGVGTEAFF TRBJ1-1 TRBV7-2 - -
TGTGCCAGTAGTATGAGTAGGCTTAGCACAGATACGCAGTATTTT CASSMSRLSTDTQYF TRBJ2-3 TRBV19 - -
TGTGCCACCAGCAGAGATCTTGAGGGGGCTAACTATGGCTACACCTTC CATSRDLEGANYGYTF TRBJ1-2 TRBV15 - -
TGTGCCAGGACTTTGGGTTCCGGGGAGCTGTTTTTT CARTLGSGELFF TRBJ2-2 TRBV25-1 - -
TGTGCCACCCCGGACTCAGCTAACTATGGCTACACCTTC CATPDSANYGYTF TRBJ1-2 TRBV10-3 - -
TGTGCCAGCAGTGACTCGGGGAGCGGGGAACTGCAAGAGACCCAGTACTTC CASSDSGSGELQETQYF TRBJ2-5 TRBV6-4 once TRBD2
TGCGCCAGCAGCCGTACGAGGGGACAGGGGGCGAGCTCCTATAATTCACCCCTCCACTTT CASSRTRGQGASSYNSPLHF TRBJ1-6 TRBV5-1 - TRBD1
TGTGCCAGCAGCCCGGGACTAGCGGGGGCTAGAGGAGGGGAGCTGTTTTTT CASSPGLAGARGGELFF TRBJ2-2 TRBV11-3 - TRBD2
TGTGCCAGCAGCGGCGATTCACCCCTCCACTTT CASSGDSPLHF TRBJ1-6 TRBV2 - -
TGTGCCAGTAGTAGGCCCGGGACAGACTATGGCTACACCTTC CASSRPGTDYGYTF TRBJ1-2 TRBV19 - TRBD1
TGTGCCAGCAGCGTAGGTGTGGGATCCTACAATGAGCAGTTCTTC CASSVGVGSYNEQFF TRBJ2-1 TRBV9 - -
TGTGCCAGCAGCTTTAACAGGGAGAACAATGAGCAGTTCTTC CASSFNRENNEQFF TRBJ2-1 TRBV11-3 - -
TGTGCCAGTAGTAAGAGTCGGGGAAACTATGGCTACACCTTC CASSKSRGNYGYTF TRBJ1-2 TRBV19 - -
TGTGCCAGCAGATCGACTAGCGGGGTAACCGGGGAGCTGTTTTTT CASRSTSGVTGELFF TRBJ2-2 TRBV27 few TRBD2
TGTGCCAGCAGCTTTGGGGGAAACACCATATATTTT CASSFGGNTIYF TRBJ1-3 TRBV5-6 - -
TGTGCCAGCAGTCGGTTGAGGGGGCTCAATGAGCAGTTCTTC CASSRLRGLNEQFF TRBJ2-1 TRBV7-2 - TRBD1
TGCGCCAGCAGCCAAGAACTGGACAGGGGAAAGCGAGATACGCAGTATTTT CASSQELDRGKRDTQYF TRBJ2-3 TRBV4-3 - TRBD1
TGTGCCAGCACCTCGCAAGGGGCCACTGAAGCTTTCTTT CASTSQGATEAFF TRBJ1-1 TRBV2 - -
TGTGCCAGCAGCCCAACCCCACAGGGGTATGGCTACACCTTC CASSPTPQGYGYTF TRBJ1-2 TRBV7-6 - TRBD1
TGCGCCAGCAGCTTACATAGCGGGGGGATCACAGATACGCAGTATTTT CASSLHSGGITDTQYF TRBJ2-3 TRBV5-1 - TRBD2
TGTGCCAGCAGTGAAGGCGGTGCAGGGAGAGTTCCAACTTATGAAGCTTTCTTT CASSEGGAGRVPTYEAFF TRBJ1-1 TRBV6-1 - -
TGTGCCAGCAGACGAGGGACAGGGTTGATTGACGAGCAGTACTTC CASRRGTGLIDEQYF TRBJ2-7 TRBV7-2 - TRBD1
TGTGCCAGCAGCGCCCGGACAGGGTTGGAAGATACGCAGTATTTT CASSARTGLEDTQYF TRBJ2-3 TRBV7-8 - TRBD1
TGTGCCAGCAGTTTGAGGTCACAAGAGACCCAGTACTTC CASSLRSQETQYF TRBJ2-5 TRBV28 - -
TGTGCCAGCAGCTTAGGCCTAACAGGGAACACTGAAGCTTTCTTT CASSLGLTGNTEAFF TRBJ1-1 TRBV7-2 - -
TGTGCCAGCAGTTCTGGACAGCTGAACACTGAAGCTTTCTTT CASSSGQLNTEAFF TRBJ1-1 TRBV9 - -
TGTGCCAGCAGCTTCGGTGGCGGGGGAGTCACCGGGGAGCTGTTTTTT CASSFGGGGVTGELFF TRBJ2-2 TRBV5-5 - TRBD2
TGTGCCAGCAGTTCAACTAGCGGAGAGACCCAGTACTTC CASSSTSGETQYF TRBJ2-5 TRBV7-6 - TRBD2
TGTGCCAGCATTGAGGGAGGCACAGATACGCAGTATTTT CASIEGGTDTQYF TRBJ2-3 TRBV7-2 - -
TGTGCCAGCAGCACTTCACCGGGCCGGGAAGAACCCACAGATACGCAGTATTTT CASSTSPGREEPTDTQYF TRBJ2-3 TRBV9 - -
TGCGCCAGCAGCCGCAGCGGGGGGATCAACACCGGGGAGCTGTTTTTT CASSRSGGINTGELFF TRBJ2-2 TRBV4-3 - TRBD2
TGTGCCAGCAGCCAAGACGGAATCTCTGGAAACACCATATATTTT CASSQDGISGNTIYF TRBJ1-3 TRBV4-2 - -
TGTGCCAGCAGTTCTACAGATAAACAGCCCCAGCATTTT CASSSTDKQPQHF TRBJ1-5 TRBV6-6 - -
TGTGCCAGCAAGGTGGGGCAGGGCAACAATCAGCCCCAGCATTTT CASKVGQGNNQPQHF TRBJ1-5 TRBV6-1 - -
TGCGCCAGCAGCCAAGACAGGGTGGACATTCAGTACTTC CASSQDRVDIQYF TRBJ2-4 TRBV4-3 - -
TGCGCCAGCAGCTCGCAGGGATTGAACACTGAAGCTTTCTTT CASSSQGLNTEAFF TRBJ1-1 TRBV5-1 - -
TGTGCCAGCAGCGGGGGACAAATCTCCTACGAGCAGTACTTC CASSGGQISYEQYF TRBJ2-7 TRBV7-2 - -
TGTGCCAGTAAGACCCAGGGGTACAATGAGCAGTTCTTC CASKTQGYNEQFF TRBJ2-1 TRBV19 - -
TGTGCCAGCAGCCAAGATTGGGGAGGGTCCGGGGCCAACGTCCTGACTTTC CASSQDWGGSGANVLTF TRBJ2-6 TRBV4-2 - TRBD2
TGTGCCAGCAGCTCGGTTGGGACGGTCTACGAGCAGTACTTC CASSSVGTVYEQYF TRBJ2-7 TRBV7-2 - -
TGTGCCAGTCGGACAGTTGGCTACAATGAGCAGTTCTTC CASRTVGYNEQFF TRBJ2-1 TRBV18 - -